This T cell receptor beta chain was sequenced in a study of cytomegalovirus exposure and HLA in healthy donors. Whole-study results and caveats: In vitro work confirmed that a few CMV-associated chains recognize CMV antigens. Among CMV-associated TCR beta chains, most appeared HLA-restricted in a later analysis. Most sequenced TCRs were rare (though some public TCRs occurred in many donors).

Notes on this clone: Its antigen is unknown.

PCR employed 60 Vbeta and 13 Jbeta primers. Repertoires were generated with immunoSEQ multiplex PCR, while TCRdb's copy carries only in-frame clones and drops some. The table includes some 71,000 clones, 60% to 85% detected once. CDR1 and CDR2 (germline): LNHDA, SQIVND (reference sequence). This CDR3 contains 20 residues. The sample comprised PBMCs. The source is a man between 18 and 29 years old in good health and CMV-seronegative. This chain links TRBV19 with TRBJ1-5, with 9 bases aligning to TRBD1. CDR3 loop: CANRLKQRIPGTGSNQPQHF. The DNA of the CDR3 is TGTGCGAATAGACTAAAACAACGGATCCCAGGGACAGGGTCGAATCAGCCCCAGCATTTT. The whole variable domain, filled in from reference TRBV19 and TRBJ1-5, reads DGGITQSPKYLFRKEGQNVTLSCEQNLNHDAMYWYRQDPGQGLRLIYYSQIVNDFQKGDIAEGYSVSREKKESFPLTVTSAQKNPTAFYLCANRLKQRIPGTGSNQPQHFGDGTRLSIL.